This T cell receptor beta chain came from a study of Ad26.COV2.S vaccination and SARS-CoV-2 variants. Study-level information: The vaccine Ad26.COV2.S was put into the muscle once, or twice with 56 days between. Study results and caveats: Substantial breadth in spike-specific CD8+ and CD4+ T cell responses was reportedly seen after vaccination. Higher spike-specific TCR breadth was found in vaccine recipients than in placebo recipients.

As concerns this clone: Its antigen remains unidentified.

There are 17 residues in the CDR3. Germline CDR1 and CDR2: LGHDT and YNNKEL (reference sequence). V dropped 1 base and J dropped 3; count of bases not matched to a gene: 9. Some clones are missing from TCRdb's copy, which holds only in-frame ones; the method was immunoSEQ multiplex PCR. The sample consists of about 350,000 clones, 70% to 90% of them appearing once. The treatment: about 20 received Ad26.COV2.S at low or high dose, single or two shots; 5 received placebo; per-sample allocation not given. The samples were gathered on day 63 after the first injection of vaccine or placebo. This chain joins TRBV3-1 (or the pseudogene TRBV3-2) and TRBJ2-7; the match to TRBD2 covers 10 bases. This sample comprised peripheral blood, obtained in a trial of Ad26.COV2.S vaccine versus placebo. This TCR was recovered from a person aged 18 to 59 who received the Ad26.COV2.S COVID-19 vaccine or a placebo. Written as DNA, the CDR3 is TGTGCCAGCAGCCAAGCTCCTAGCGGGAGAGGCATCTACGAGCAGTACTTC. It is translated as CASSQAPSGRGIYEQYF.